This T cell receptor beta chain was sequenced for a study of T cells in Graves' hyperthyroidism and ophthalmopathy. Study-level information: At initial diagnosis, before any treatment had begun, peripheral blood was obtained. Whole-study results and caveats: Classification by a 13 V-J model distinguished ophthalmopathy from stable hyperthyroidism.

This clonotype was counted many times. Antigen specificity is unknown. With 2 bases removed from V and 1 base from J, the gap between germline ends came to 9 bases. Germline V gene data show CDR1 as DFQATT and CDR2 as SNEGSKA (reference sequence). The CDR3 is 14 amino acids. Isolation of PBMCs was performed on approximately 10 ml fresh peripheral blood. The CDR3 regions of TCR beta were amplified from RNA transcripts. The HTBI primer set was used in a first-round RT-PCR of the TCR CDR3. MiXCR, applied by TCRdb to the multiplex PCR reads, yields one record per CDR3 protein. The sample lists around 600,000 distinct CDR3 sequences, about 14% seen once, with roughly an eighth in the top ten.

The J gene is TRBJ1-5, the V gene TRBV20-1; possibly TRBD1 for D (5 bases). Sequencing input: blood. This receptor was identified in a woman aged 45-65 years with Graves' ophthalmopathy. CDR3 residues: CSARQDRSNQPQHF. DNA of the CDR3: TGCAGTGCTAGACAAGACAGAAGCAATCAGCCCCAGCATTTT.